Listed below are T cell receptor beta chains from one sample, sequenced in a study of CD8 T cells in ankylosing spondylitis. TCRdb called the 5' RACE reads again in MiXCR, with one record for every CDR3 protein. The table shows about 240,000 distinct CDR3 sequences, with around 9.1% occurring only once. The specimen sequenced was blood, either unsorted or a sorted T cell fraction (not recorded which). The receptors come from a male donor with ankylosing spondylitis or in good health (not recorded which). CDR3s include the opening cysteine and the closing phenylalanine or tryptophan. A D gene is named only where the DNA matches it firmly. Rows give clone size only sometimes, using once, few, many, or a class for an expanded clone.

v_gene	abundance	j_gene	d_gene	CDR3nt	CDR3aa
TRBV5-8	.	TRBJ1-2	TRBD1	TGTGCCAGCAGCTGGGACAGGGGAGGCCATGGCTACACCTTC	CASSWDRGGHGYTF
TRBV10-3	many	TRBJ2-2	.	TGTGCCATCAGCCCGGGACCTGCGAACACCGGGGAGCTGTTTTTT	CAISPGPANTGELFF
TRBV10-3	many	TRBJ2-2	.	TGTGCCATCAGCCAGACCCTAGCCGGGGAGCTGTTTTTT	CAISQTLAGELFF
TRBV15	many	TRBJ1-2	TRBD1	TGTGCCACCAGCAGAGGGACAGGGGGAATCTATGGCTACACCTTC	CATSRGTGGIYGYTF
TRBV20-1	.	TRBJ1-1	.	TGCAGTGCTGGGGGAGGCCCGAACACTGAAGCTTTCTTT	CSAGGGPNTEAFF
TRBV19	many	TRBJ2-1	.	TGTGCCAGTAGTATGAACAATGAGCAGTTCTTC	CASSMNNEQFF
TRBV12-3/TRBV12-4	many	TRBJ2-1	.	TGTGCCAGCAGTTTAGGTGGCCCCTACAATGAGCAGTTCTTC	CASSLGGPYNEQFF
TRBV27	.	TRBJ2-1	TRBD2	TGTGCCAGCAGCCATCCCACTAGCGGGAGCCTTGAGCAGTTCTTC	CASSHPTSGSLEQFF
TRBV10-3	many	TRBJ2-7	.	TGTGCCATCAGTGATCGGAACCTGAGCTACGAGCAGTACTTC	CAISDRNLSYEQYF
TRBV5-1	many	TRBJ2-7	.	TGCGCCAGCAGCTGGGGGCCACCATCTTACGAGCAGTACTTC	CASSWGPPSYEQYF
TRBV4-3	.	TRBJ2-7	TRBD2	TGCGCCAGCAGCCAAGCCAGCGGGGGGTTATACGAGCAGTACTTC	CASSQASGGLYEQYF
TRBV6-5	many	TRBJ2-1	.	TGTGCCAGCAGTTACTCCCCCCCGACCCTCTACTACAATGAGCAGTTCTTC	CASSYSPPTLYYNEQFF
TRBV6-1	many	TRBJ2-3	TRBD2	TGTGCCAGCACCCCCCCTGGAGCGGGGGGGACAGATACGCAGTATTTT	CASTPPGAGGTDTQYF
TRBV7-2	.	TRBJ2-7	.	TGTGCCAGCAGCGAAGGCGGAGTCGCCGAGCAGTACTTC	CASSEGGVAEQYF
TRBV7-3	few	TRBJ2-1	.	TGTGCCAGCAGCTTAACCGAGCGCAGCTCCTACAATGAGCAGTTCTTC	CASSLTERSSYNEQFF
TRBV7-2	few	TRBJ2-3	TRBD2	TGTGCCAGCAGCTTAGTCCTCGGGAGGCCCACAGATACGCAGTATTTT	CASSLVLGRPTDTQYF
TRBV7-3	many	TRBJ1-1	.	TGTGCCAGCAGCCCTATCGGGACGGCCGACACTGAAGCTTTCTTT	CASSPIGTADTEAFF
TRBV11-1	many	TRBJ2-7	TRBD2	TGTGCCAGCAGCTTCCTACCCCAGACTAGCGGGAGAAACTACGAGCAGTACTTC	CASSFLPQTSGRNYEQYF